Given below is one T cell receptor (beta chain) in context. Its antigen is unknown. The germline V gene encodes CDR1 SGHTS and CDR2 YDEGEE. The CDR3 is 15 residues long. V gave up 5 bases and J gave up 3 bases, with 17 bases separating them. The sample is drawn from a study of T cell responses to AZD1222 COVID-19 vaccine. Study-wide results and caveats: Clonal diversity was possibly underestimated, and the donors were mostly white British, with more females. Epitopes outside B.1.351 and B.1.1.7 mutated regions reportedly drew nearly half of spike TCRs. There were repertoire samples only from the period after the peak T cell response.

Libraries were prepared by immunoSEQ multiplex PCR; TCRdb keeps only in-frame clonotypes and omits some of them. The data show 130,000 or so clones, 80% to 90% seen once. Sequences were derived from peripheral blood, sampled on day 0 of AZD1222 vaccination. The receptor comes from an adult in good health. The gene calls are TRBV5-8 and TRBJ2-5; possible D gene TRBD2, 6 bases. CDR3 sequence reads: CASSNLVRGKETQYF. As DNA, the CDR3 is TGTGCCAGCAGTAACTTGGTACGGGGGAAAGAGACCCAGTACTTC.